Included here is one T cell receptor (beta chain) sequence, with context. After re-calling the 5' RACE reads, TCRdb lists one entry per CDR3 protein, DNA absent. Found here are about 540,000 distinct CDR3 sequences; the top ten clones hold roughly 3.4%. These data belong to a study of T cells expressing NK-cell markers. The specimen was blood T cells: a sorted CD56 or NKG2C T cell subset, CD4+ or CD8+ T cells, or bulk PBMC T cells (not recorded which). This receptor was identified in a man aged 18-30 years in good health.

CDR3 amino acids: CASSQTITGGNQPQHF. The gene calls are TRBV27 and TRBJ1-5; TCRdb gives TRBD1 as the D gene, but with no DNA this cannot be confirmed. Germline V CDR1 and CDR2: MNHEY, SMNVEV (reference sequence). CDR3 length equals 16 residues.